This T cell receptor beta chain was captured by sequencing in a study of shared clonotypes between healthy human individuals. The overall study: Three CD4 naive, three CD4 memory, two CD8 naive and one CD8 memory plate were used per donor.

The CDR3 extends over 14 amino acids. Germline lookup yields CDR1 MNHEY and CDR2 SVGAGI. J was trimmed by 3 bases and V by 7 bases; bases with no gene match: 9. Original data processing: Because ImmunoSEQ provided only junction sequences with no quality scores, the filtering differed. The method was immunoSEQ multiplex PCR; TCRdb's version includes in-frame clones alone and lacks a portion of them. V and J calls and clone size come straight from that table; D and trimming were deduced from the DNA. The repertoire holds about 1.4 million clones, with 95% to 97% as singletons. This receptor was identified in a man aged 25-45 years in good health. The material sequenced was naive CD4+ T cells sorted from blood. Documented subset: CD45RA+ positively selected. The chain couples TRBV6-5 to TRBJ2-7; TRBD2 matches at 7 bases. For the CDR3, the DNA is TGTGCCAGCACCCCACCTAGCGGCAGCTACGAGCAGTACTTC. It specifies CASTPPSGSYEQYF.